This paragraph covers one TCR beta chain sequence. No antigen is known for it. CDR3 length: 16 amino acids. The V gene end was trimmed by 5 bases and the J gene end by 7 bases; junction bases not matched to a gene: 13. CDR1 and CDR2 from the germline V gene are SGHTA and FQGNSA. The data were obtained in a study of cytomegalovirus exposure and HLA in healthy donors. Primers for the PCR totalled 60 Vbeta and 13 Jbeta. The data were produced by immunoSEQ multiplex PCR, yet TCRdb's version contains in-frame clones alone and is incomplete. The sample shows about 160,000 clones, approximately 86% of them seen only once. The study, taken as a whole, reports: The authors excluded some V segments, including TRBV6-2 and TRBV6-3, as indistinguishable.

The rearrangement links TRBV7-2 to TRBJ1-4, with 7 bases lining up with TRBD1. The source is a woman aged 18-30 years in good health and CMV-seronegative. The source material was PBMCs. The CDR3 DNA reads as TGTGCCAGCAGCCCCGGAATGGAGGGGGCGGTTGAAAAACTGTTTTTT. Translation gives CASSPGMEGAVEKLFF.